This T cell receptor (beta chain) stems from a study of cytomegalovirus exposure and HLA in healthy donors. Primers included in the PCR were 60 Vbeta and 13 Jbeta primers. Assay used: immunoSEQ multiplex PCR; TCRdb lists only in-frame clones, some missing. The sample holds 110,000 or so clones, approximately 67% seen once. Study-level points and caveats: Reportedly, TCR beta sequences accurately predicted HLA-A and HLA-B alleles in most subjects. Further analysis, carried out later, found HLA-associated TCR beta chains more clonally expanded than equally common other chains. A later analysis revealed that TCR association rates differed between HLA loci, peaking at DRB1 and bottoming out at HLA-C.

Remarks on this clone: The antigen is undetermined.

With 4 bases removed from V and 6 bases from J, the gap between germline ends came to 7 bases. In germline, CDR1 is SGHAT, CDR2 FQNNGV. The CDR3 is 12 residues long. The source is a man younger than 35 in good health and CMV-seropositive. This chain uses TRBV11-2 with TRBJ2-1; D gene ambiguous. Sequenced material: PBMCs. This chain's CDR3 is CASSYFGNEQFF. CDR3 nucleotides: TGTGCCAGCAGCTACTTCGGCAATGAGCAGTTCTTC.